This T cell receptor beta chain was found in a study of identifying expanded T cells in peripheral blood. General observations from the study: Differentially abundant clones: around 1.2 between replicates, about 17 at two to three weeks, less than 20 at four. Clone count variance between approximately 2-week samples rose with total template count.

Of note for this clone: Antigen unknown.

Using immunoSEQ multiplex PCR, the repertoire was profiled, and TCRdb retains in-frame clones only, with some absent. The sample has 51,000 or so clones, roughly 82% seen once; the top ten hold about 15%. The CDR3 covers 16 residues. V lost 0 bases and J 4 bases, leaving 16 bases between the germline ends. Germline-derived CDR1 and CDR2 are LNHNV and YYDKDF (reference sequence). The TCR comes from a person aged 18 to 75 in good health. The chain has TRBV15 and TRBJ2-7, with D possibly matching TRBD2 (5 bases). The material sequenced was blood. As DNA, the CDR3 is TGTGCCACCAGCAGAGAAGGAAGCGGCCCATTATACGAGCAGTACTTC. It translates to CATSREGSGPLYEQYF. The full variable domain, with the rest looked up from reference TRBV15 and TRBJ2-7, is DAMVIQNPRYQVTQFGKPVTLSCSQTLNHNVMYWYQQKSSQAPKLLFHYYDKDFNNEADTPDNFQSRRPNTSFCFLDIRSPGLGDTAMYLCATSREGSGPLYEQYFGPGTRLTVT.